Below, 19 T cell receptor beta chains from the same sample are listed, as sequenced in a study of CD8+ T cells in alopecia areata (dated by TCRdb to between 2017 and 2018). The library was made by the immunoSEQ multiplex PCR assay. To provide template for TCR sequencing, every sample had RNA extracted and reverse transcribed into cDNA. TCRdb limited this immuneACCESS table to in-frame rearrangements with V and J called. A share of clones is missing; checked studies link under half to unresolved V genes, and the rest is unexplained. The sample contains roughly 230,000 clones, 43% of them found a single time. Around 2.5% of the sample goes to the ten largest clones. This specimen's treatment or condition label, per the study, means: oral pan-JAK inhibitor, 5-10 mg twice daily. The specimen was CD4+ T cells sorted from blood, collected around week 37, from a patient treated with tofacitinib. The receptor set was obtained from a human donor with alopecia areata.

This clone has only a few counts. The chain has TRBV7-2 and TRBJ2-5; D ambiguous. The CDR3 runs 14 residues. Trimming took 3 bases from V and 2 from J, leaving 10 bases between them. Per the germline V gene, CDR1 is SGHTA and CDR2 is FQGNSA. The CDR3 nucleotides read TGTGCCAGCAGCTTCACAGAGATTCAAGAGACCCAGTACTTC. It encodes CASSFTEIQETQYF.

The V call is TRBV11-2, the J call TRBJ2-5; a possible D gene is TRBD1 (5 bases). The CDR3 sequence is 13 residues long. From germline, CDR1 is SGHAT and CDR2 FQNNGV. Trimming cost V 1 base and J 5 bases, with 8 bases left between them. Written as DNA, the CDR3 is TGTGCCAGCAGCTTAGGCAGGGCTGAGACCCAGTACTTC. Translation: CASSLGRAETQYF.

This clone has a handful of counts. The chain recombines TRBV30 with TRBJ2-3; D perhaps matches TRBD1 (6 bases). The CDR3 runs to 15 residues. The V end lost 3 bases, the J end lost 2 bases, and 15 bases lay between the germline ends. The germline V gene encodes CDR1 GTSNPN and CDR2 SVGIG (reference sequence). CDR3 nucleotides: TGTGCCTGGAGCGAAACAGGGTCCTACACAGATACGCAGTATTTT. It translates to CAWSETGSYTDTQYF.

In its sample, this clone was seen once. The DNA for the CDR3 is TGCAGTGCGAGGGGAGTGGATACGCAGTATTTT. Its translation is CSARGVDTQYF. V gene TRBV20-1 combines with J gene TRBJ2-3; either TRBD1 or TRBD2 may supply D (5 bases each). CDR1 is DFQATT, CDR2 SNEGSKA, per germline (reference sequence). The V gene lost 6 bases and the J gene lost 6 bases, with 10 bases spanning the gap. This CDR3 is 11 amino acids long.

The rearrangement joins TRBV2 to TRBJ1-5, with D possibly being TRBD1 (6 bases). This CDR3 comprises 12 residues. Trimming stripped 3 bases from V and 11 bases from J, with 11 bases between. CDR1 is SNHLY and CDR2 is FYNNEI in the germline V gene. In nucleotides, the CDR3 is TGTGCCAGCAGTGACAGGGGATTGACCCAGCATTTT. Translating it yields CASSDRGLTQHF.

The chain joins TRBV18 to TRBJ2-5, with TRBD2 matching over 10 bases. The CDR3 is made up of 15 amino acids. Germline V gene data show CDR1 as KGHSH and CDR2 as LQKENI. Losses at the gene ends were 6 bases for V and 5 bases for J; bases not matched to a gene: 9. The DNA for the CDR3 is TGTGCCAGCTCCCCTACAGGGACTAGCGCGGAGACCCAGTACTTC. This gives the protein CASSPTGTSAETQYF.

This clone was recorded a few times. The chain recombines TRBV29-1 with TRBJ2-1, with 8 bases fitting TRBD2. There are 12 residues in the CDR3. V trimming: 6 bases; J trimming: 8 bases; junction bases outside the gene matches: 6. Germline values: CDR1 SQVTM, CDR2 ANQGSEA. DNA for the CDR3: TGCAGCGTCAGCGGGAGTGGGGATGAGCAGTTCTTC. This translates into CSVSGSGDEQFF.

The V call is TRBV7-9, the J call TRBJ1-1; D is ambiguous. The CDR3 extends over 14 amino acids. With 3 bases removed from V and 4 bases from J, the gap between germline ends came to 12 bases. Germline loops: CDR1 SEHNR, CDR2 FQNEAQ (reference sequence). This CDR3 is CASSFPDGITEAFF. In nucleotides, the CDR3 is TGTGCCAGCAGCTTCCCGGACGGTATCACTGAAGCTTTCTTT.

The J gene is TRBJ1-2, the V gene TRBV19; 8 positions agree with TRBD1. This CDR3 region has 16 residues. V was pared by 10 bases and J by 0 bases, with 13 bases of the junction left unmatched. Germline V CDR1 and CDR2: LNHDA, SQIVND (reference sequence). CDR3 bases: TGTGCCACCGTGGCCCCCGGACAGGGCACTAACTATGGCTACACCTTC. Residues: CATVAPGQGTNYGYTF. Full variable domain (outside the CDR3, taken from reference TRBV19 and TRBJ1-2): DGGITQSPKYLFRKEGQNVTLSCEQNLNHDAMYWYRQDPGQGLRLIYYSQIVNDFQKGDIAEGYSVSREKKESFPLTVTSAQKNPTAFYLCATVAPGQGTNYGYTFGSGTRLTVV.

The chain carries TRBV6-6 and TRBJ2-1; no clear D gene. There are 14 residues in the CDR3. Between the trimmed V and J ends, which lost 6 bases and 3 bases, there was a span of 12 bases. In germline, CDR1 is MNHNY, CDR2 SVGAGI (reference sequence). The DNA for the CDR3 is TGTGCCAGCAGCCCGGGCGCTCGCTACAATGAGCAGTTCTTC. It is translated as CASSPGARYNEQFF.

The genes are TRBV30 and TRBJ2-3; 7 positions match TRBD1. The CDR3 is 14 residues long. Germline trimming cut 8 bases from V and 2 bases from J; bases unmatched to any gene: 10. In germline, CDR1 is GTSNPN, CDR2 SVGIG (reference sequence). For the CDR3, the DNA is TGTGCCGGAATCCCGGACAGGATCACAGATACGCAGTATTTT. Protein sequence: CAGIPDRITDTQYF.

This clone was observed a handful of times. The rearrangement uses TRBV6-4 and TRBJ2-1; D uncertain. V gave up 4 bases and J gave up 7 bases, with 11 bases separating them. CDR1 is MRHNA and CDR2 is SNTAGT in the germline V gene. The CDR3 is made up of 13 amino acids. The CDR3 DNA reads as TGTGCCAGCAGTGGGAGTATTAGGAATGAGCAGTTCTTC. This codes for CASSGSIRNEQFF.

This chain joins TRBV27 and TRBJ1-1; the D gene is possibly TRBD1 (6 bases). Looked up from germline, CDR1 is MNHEY and CDR2 is SMNVEV (reference sequence). Deletions cut 4 bases from V and 4 bases from J, with 13 bases between. The length of the CDR3 is 14 residues. CDR3 residues: CASSSGTPGTEAFF. The CDR3 DNA is TGTGCCAGCAGTTCTGGGACACCCGGCACTGAAGCTTTCTTT.

This clone was seen a few times. J is TRBJ2-1 and V is TRBV30, with D possibly being TRBD2 (7 bases). The CDR3 sequence is 13 residues long. Germline V gene data show CDR1 as GTSNPN and CDR2 as SVGIG (reference sequence). Trimming stripped 3 bases from V and 6 bases from J, with 12 bases between. This chain's CDR3 is CAWRRGGVNEQFF. DNA for the CDR3: TGTGCCTGGAGAAGGGGGGGAGTCAATGAGCAGTTCTTC.

The rearrangement joins TRBV18 to TRBJ2-1; D remains unclear. The V end lost 2 bases, the J end lost 5 bases, and 7 bases lay between the germline ends. The CDR3 is 13 amino acids. Germline CDR1 KGHSH, CDR2 LQKENI. DNA for the CDR3: TGTGCCAGCTCACCATTCGGAAACAATGAGCAGTTCTTC. Encoded protein: CASSPFGNNEQFF.

This clone was picked up a small number of times. The V gene is TRBV5-1, the J gene TRBJ1-1; D gene unclear. The germline gives CDR1 SGHRS, CDR2 YFSETQ. Trimming cost V 4 bases and J 2 bases, with 15 bases left between them. The CDR3 spans 15 residues. CDR3: CASSLSLNRNTEAFF. The CDR3 DNA reads as TGCGCCAGCAGCCTCTCCCTTAATCGAAACACTGAAGCTTTCTTT.

Comments on this clone: The same CDR3 is also encoded by other DNA sequences in this sample. The chain links TRBV18 to TRBJ2-5; D gene ambiguous. V gave up 2 bases and J gave up 1 base, with 5 bases separating them. The germline V gene has CDR1 KGHSH and CDR2 LQKENI. This CDR3 has 13 amino acids. CDR3 coding DNA: TGTGCCAGCTCACCAGGTCTCCAAGAGACCCAGTACTTC. This gives the protein CASSPGLQETQYF.

A few counts support this clone. The chain links TRBV5-4 to TRBJ2-2; TRBD2 might be the D (5 bases). Deletions cut 3 bases from V and 4 bases from J, with 10 bases between. The CDR3 has 14 amino acids. The germline CDR1 and CDR2 sequences are SGHNT and YYREEE (reference sequence). For the CDR3, the DNA is TGTGCCAGCAGCTCTGGAGGTCCCACCGGGGAGCTGTTTTTT. It yields the protein CASSSGGPTGELFF.

This clone was found a few times. The chain links TRBV2 to TRBJ2-1, with 11 bases lining up with TRBD1. This CDR3 spans 16 amino acids. Trimming cost V 6 bases and J 8 bases; bases outside gene matches: 12. The germline V gene has CDR1 SNHLY and CDR2 FYNNEI. The CDR3 nucleotides read TGTGCCAGCAGCCGTGGACAGGGGGCTTTTTTTGATGAGCAGTTCTTC. Encoded protein: CASSRGQGAFFDEQFF.